Below, 23 T cell receptor beta chains from the same sample are listed, as sequenced in a study of blood T cell repertoires in COVID-19. Sequenced by immunoSEQ multiplex PCR; TCRdb stores in-frame clones only, minus some. The sample contains roughly 190,000 clones, approximately 86% of which appear only once. Sequencing input: peripheral blood. The receptors derive from a man in his 70s with acute or convalescent COVID-19.

The sample holds a few counts of this clone. Other DNA sequences of this sample code for an identical CDR3. The gene calls are TRBV4-1 and TRBJ2-7; TRBD1 aligns across 11 bases. CDR3 length: 16 residues. V shed 0 bases and J 4 bases; nucleotides not matched to a gene: 5. Germline V gene data show CDR1 as MGHRA and CDR2 as YSYEKL. The CDR3 DNA is TGCGCCAGCAGCCAAGATGGGGGACAGGGGGGGTACGAGCAGTACTTC. As protein: CASSQDGGQGGYEQYF.

The rearrangement links TRBV7-7 to TRBJ1-6; D is ambiguous. The germline CDR1 and CDR2 sequences are SSHAT and FNYEAQ (reference sequence). Trimming removed 4 bases from V and 0 bases from J, with 19 bases in between. The CDR3 consists of 19 residues. DNA of the CDR3: TGTGCCAGCAGCTCCGTAGGAGGGTGGGAAAGCTCCTATAATTCACCCCTCCACTTT. Encoded protein: CASSSVGGWESSYNSPLHF.

This chain joins TRBV25-1 and TRBJ2-5, with a tentative D call TRBD1 (6 bases). The CDR3 spans 16 residues. Germline lookup yields CDR1 MGHDK and CDR2 SYGVNS. Trimming left V 3 bases short and J 5 bases short, with 19 bases between. The CDR3 DNA reads TGTGCCAGCAGTGAGTTGCCCGGACGCGGACAGGAGACCCAGTACTTC. As protein: CASSELPGRGQETQYF.

The chain is built from TRBV5-4 and TRBJ2-7; 7 positions match TRBD2. The germline CDR1 and CDR2 sequences are SGHNT and YYREEE (reference sequence). The CDR3 totals 20 residues. After removal of 7 bases from V and 0 bases from J, the junction contained 25 bases not matched to a gene. The CDR3 here is CASAAYGQAGLRFSSYEQYF. The CDR3 DNA reads as TGTGCCAGCGCAGCTTATGGTCAAGCGGGGCTCAGATTTAGCTCCTACGAGCAGTACTTC.

The V and J genes are TRBV29-1 and TRBJ2-1; D may be TRBD1 (7 bases). The V gene's germline CDR1 is SQVTM and CDR2 ANQGSEA. The CDR3 has 14 amino acids. Between the trimmed V and J ends, which lost 5 bases and 4 bases, there was a span of 15 bases. Written as DNA, the CDR3 is TGCAGCGTTAGTCAGGGGGGTTTTTACAATGAGCAGTTCTTC. This translates into CSVSQGGFYNEQFF.

The chain has TRBV6-2 or TRBV6-3 and TRBJ2-3; D is ambiguous. The CDR3 is 12 residues long. The V gene's germline CDR1 is MNHEY and CDR2 SVGEGT. The V gene lost 4 bases and the J gene lost 5 bases, with 7 bases spanning the gap. CDR3 DNA: TGTGCCAGCAGTTTGGAGTTAGATACGCAGTATTTT. It is translated as CASSLELDTQYF.

The genes are TRBV4-3 and TRBJ2-7; TRBD1 matches 8 bases. Germline lookup yields CDR1 LGHNA and CDR2 YSLEER. This CDR3 comprises 15 residues. Losses at the gene ends were 1 base for V and 5 bases for J; bases not matched to a gene: 7. The CDR3 here is CASSQVDRAGNEQYF. CDR3 DNA: TGCGCCAGCAGCCAAGTGGACAGGGCGGGGAACGAGCAGTACTTC.

This chain connects TRBV9 to TRBJ2-1, with D maybe TRBD2 (6 bases). Germline CDR1 reads SGDLS; CDR2 reads YYNGEE. The CDR3 has 13 residues. With 4 bases removed from V and 6 bases from J, the gap between germline ends came to 11 bases. In DNA form, the CDR3 reads TGTGCCAGCAGCCCTTGGAGGGGCAATGAGCAGTTCTTC. As protein: CASSPWRGNEQFF.

The V and J genes are TRBV13 and TRBJ2-6; possibly TRBD1 for D (6 bases). V dropped 8 bases and J dropped 2 bases, with 10 bases sitting between them. The CDR3 spans 14 residues. The germline gives CDR1 PRHDT, CDR2 FYEKMQ (reference sequence). Here the CDR3 reads CASLRTAGANVLTF. CDR3 sequence (DNA): TGTGCCAGCTTACGGACAGCTGGGGCCAACGTCCTGACTTTC.

The chain recombines TRBV27 with TRBJ1-6; 8 bases are shared with TRBD1. The CDR3 is 19 residues long. The V segment lost 5 bases and the J segment 0 bases; nucleotides outside the gene matches: 12. Germline V lookup: CDR1 MNHEY, CDR2 SMNVEV (reference sequence). CDR3 residues: CASSRPPGQESSYNSPLHF. The DNA of the CDR3 is TGTGCCAGCAGTAGACCCCCGGGACAGGAGAGCTCCTATAATTCACCCCTCCACTTT.

This clone occurred once. The rearrangement uses TRBV5-1 and TRBJ2-3; the D gene is possibly TRBD2 (6 bases). The CDR3 covers 14 residues. Germline V lookup: CDR1 SGHRS, CDR2 YFSETQ. Trimming removed 5 bases from V and 1 base from J, with 11 bases in between. In DNA form, the CDR3 reads TGCGCCAGCAGGAGTACGGGAGGCACAGATACGCAGTATTTT. It codes for CASRSTGGTDTQYF.

The V gene is TRBV5-1, the J gene TRBJ2-2; perhaps TRBD1 as D (5 bases). Germline values: CDR1 SGHRS, CDR2 YFSETQ. Trimming pared 1 base from V and 5 bases from J, leaving 12 bases between. The CDR3 has 15 residues. In DNA form, the CDR3 reads TGCGCCAGCAGCTTGAGGCAGGGTGGAACCGGGGAGCTGTTTTTT. It codes for CASSLRQGGTGELFF. Full variable domain (missing parts from reference TRBV5-1 and TRBJ2-2): KAGVTQTPRYLIKTRGQQVTLSCSPISGHRSVSWYQQTPGQGLQFLFEYFSETQRNKGNFPGRFSGRQFSNSRSEMNVSTLELGDSALYLCASSLRQGGTGELFFGEGSRLTVL.

The chain is built from TRBV7-3 and TRBJ1-1; TRBD1 agrees at 7 bases. V gave up 3 bases and J gave up 4 bases; unmatched junction bases: 5. Germline V gene sequence: CDR1 SGHTA, CDR2 FQGTGA. The CDR3 extends over 14 amino acids. The CDR3 here is CASSLAGGVTEAFF. The CDR3 DNA follows: TGTGCCAGCAGCTTGGCAGGGGGAGTCACTGAAGCTTTCTTT.

The chain uses TRBV27 and TRBJ2-7; weak D call: TRBD1 (6 bases). This CDR3 region has 15 residues. Between the trimmed V and J ends, which lost 5 bases and 6 bases, there was a span of 20 bases. Germline lookup yields CDR1 MNHEY and CDR2 SMNVEV (reference sequence). CDR3 coding DNA: TGTGCCAGCAGTGCCCCAGGGGCCCTGTGGAGCGAGCAGTACTTC. Translation gives CASSAPGALWSEQYF.

The V and J genes are TRBV29-1 and TRBJ1-1, with D unresolved. The CDR3 sequence is 12 residues long. V lost 7 bases and J lost 1, with 10 bases in between. From germline, CDR1 is SQVTM and CDR2 ANQGSEA. CDR3 loop: CSARESNTEAFF. The CDR3 DNA is TGCAGCGCTCGGGAGTCGAACACTGAAGCTTTCTTT.

This CDR3 reads CASSLRGPRTDTQYF. CDR3 bases: TGTGCCAGCAGCTTAAGGGGGCCGCGCACAGATACGCAGTATTTT. The V call is TRBV7-3, the J call TRBJ2-3, with D possibly TRBD1 on 6 matching bases. Germline CDR1 and CDR2: SGHTA and FQGTGA. The CDR3 loop spans 15 amino acids. Trimming stripped 1 base from V and 1 base from J, with 9 bases between.

Here the CDR3 DNA reads TGTGCCAGCAGTTCAAATTTAGAGACAGGGGGCCAGCCCCAGCATTTT. This gives the protein CASSSNLETGGQPQHF. The genes are TRBV6-2 or TRBV6-3 and TRBJ1-5; TRBD1 matches at 10 bases. The CDR3 runs to 16 residues. From germline, CDR1 is MNHEY and CDR2 SVGEGT. V trimming: 4 bases; J trimming: 7 bases; junction bases outside the gene matches: 10.

The rearrangement uses TRBV5-1 and TRBJ2-7; 11 bases align to TRBD1. Germline CDR1 reads SGHRS; CDR2 reads YFSETQ. V lost 0 bases, J lost 2 bases, and 1 base stayed unmatched. The CDR3 length is 15 residues. In nucleotides, the CDR3 is TGCGCCAGCAGCTTGGAGGGACAGGGGGCCTACGAGCAGTACTTC. This encodes CASSLEGQGAYEQYF.

Here the CDR3 reads CAYQAGGSPGELFF. CDR3 in DNA: TGTGCTTACCAAGCGGGCGGGTCCCCCGGGGAGCTGTTTTTT. The chain combines TRBV28 with TRBJ2-2, with a possible D match to TRBD2 (6 bases). Looked up from germline, CDR1 is MDHEN and CDR2 is SYDVKM. The CDR3 contains 14 residues.

This chain uses TRBV2 with TRBJ2-1, with 12 bases that match TRBD2. The length of the CDR3 is 15 residues. V dropped 4 bases and J dropped 7; count of bases not matched to a gene: 5. Germline loops: CDR1 SNHLY, CDR2 FYNNEI. This chain's CDR3 is CASSVGLAGGNEQFF. The CDR3 nucleotides are TGTGCCAGCAGTGTGGGACTAGCGGGTGGGAATGAGCAGTTCTTC.

The gene calls are TRBV6-5 and TRBJ2-7; 11 bases are a match to TRBD1. V lost 7 bases, J lost 5 bases, and 10 bases stayed unmatched. The germline gives CDR1 MNHEY, CDR2 SVGAGI. The CDR3 contains 15 residues. This CDR3 is CASKAADRGRHEQYF. The CDR3 bases are TGTGCCAGCAAGGCCGCGGACAGGGGGCGACACGAGCAGTACTTC.

J is TRBJ2-2 and V is TRBV27; D may be TRBD1 (6 bases). V lost 4 bases, J lost 8 bases, and 20 bases lay in between. Germline V gene data show CDR1 as MNHEY and CDR2 as SMNVEV (reference sequence). This CDR3 contains 16 residues. The CDR3 sequence is CASSSPRYRVGGELFF. In nucleotides, the CDR3 is TGTGCCAGCAGTTCACCACGCTACAGGGTTGGGGGGGAGCTGTTTTTT.

J is TRBJ2-5 and V is TRBV6-5, with D perhaps TRBD2 (5 bases). This CDR3 has 13 residues. The V gene's germline CDR1 is MNHEY and CDR2 SVGAGI. With 2 bases removed from V and 4 bases from J, the gap between germline ends came to 8 bases. Written as DNA, the CDR3 is TGTGCCAGCAGTTACGAACGGGGAGAGACCCAGTACTTC. Translation: CASSYERGETQYF.